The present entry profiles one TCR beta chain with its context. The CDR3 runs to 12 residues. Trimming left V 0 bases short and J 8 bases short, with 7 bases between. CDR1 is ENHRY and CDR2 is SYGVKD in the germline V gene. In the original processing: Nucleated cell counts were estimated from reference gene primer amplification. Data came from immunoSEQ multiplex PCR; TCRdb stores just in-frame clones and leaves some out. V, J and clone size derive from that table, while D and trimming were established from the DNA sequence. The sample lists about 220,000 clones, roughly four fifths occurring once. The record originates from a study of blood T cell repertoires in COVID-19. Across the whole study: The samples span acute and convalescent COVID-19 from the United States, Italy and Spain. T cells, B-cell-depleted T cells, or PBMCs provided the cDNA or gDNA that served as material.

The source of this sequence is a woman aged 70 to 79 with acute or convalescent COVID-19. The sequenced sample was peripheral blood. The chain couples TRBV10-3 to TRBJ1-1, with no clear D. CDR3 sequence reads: CAISESNREAFF. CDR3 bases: TGTGCCATCAGTGAGTCTAATAGAGAAGCTTTCTTT.